One and the same sample provided the 5 T cell receptor beta chains below, sequenced in a study of immune heterogeneity within non-small cell lung tumors. TCR beta CDR3 was amplified by multiplex PCR, first round approximately 9 cycles, 32 V and 13 J primers. Each CDR3 protein is one row after TCRdb ran MiXCR on the multiplex PCR reads. Of 21,000 or so distinct CDR3 sequences detected, less than 35% appear once; the ten largest clones hold around 4.1%. Bulk tumor genomic DNA, around 600 ng per sample, was the template. Biopsies, several per primary tumor and spaced far apart, were collected during surgery. The patients were newly diagnosed with non-small cell lung cancer, had not been treated, and had curative surgery. The specimen was lung tumor tissue. These receptors were obtained from a man aged 35-49 years with non-small cell lung cancer.

This clonotype was found a few times. DNA of the CDR3: TGTGCCAGCAGCGAGGGACAGGGAGGATCTGGGGCCAACGTCCTGACTTTC. This codes for CASSEGQGGSGANVLTF. The rearrangement uses TRBV9 and TRBJ2-6, with 9 bases matching TRBD1. CDR1 and CDR2 (germline): SGDLS, YYNGEE. The CDR3 extends over 17 amino acids. V gave up 3 bases and J gave up 1 base; unmatched junction bases: 5.

V is TRBV19 and J is TRBJ1-1, with TRBD1 matching 7 bases. Germline assignment: CDR1 LNHDA and CDR2 SQIVND (reference sequence). CDR3 length: 15 residues. V lost 5 bases to trimming and J lost 1 base; unmatched junction nucleotides: 7. The CDR3 region is CASSSETGRNTEAFF. Written as DNA, the CDR3 is TGTGCCAGTAGTTCCGAGACAGGGAGGAACACTGAAGCTTTCTTT.

The chain has TRBV5-5 and TRBJ1-5; D unresolved. This CDR3 comprises 14 residues. Per germline, CDR1 SGHKS and CDR2 YYEKEE (reference sequence). V was clipped by 0 bases and J by 5 bases, with 9 bases between them. The CDR3 sequence: CASSLGPADQPQHF. CDR3 nucleotide sequence: TGTGCCAGCAGCTTGGGCCCAGCGGATCAGCCCCAGCATTTT. Variable domain in full (rest from reference TRBV5-5 and TRBJ1-5): DAGVTQSPTHLIKTRGQQVTLRCSPISGHKSVSWYQQVLGQGPQFIFQYYEKEERGRGNFPDRFSARQFPNYSSELNVNALLLGDSALYLCASSLGPADQPQHFGDGTRLSIL.

This clonotype was detected only a few times. This rearrangement joins TRBV30 to TRBJ2-2; possible D gene TRBD1, 6 bases. The CDR3 consists of 13 residues. Looked up from germline, CDR1 is GTSNPN and CDR2 is SVGIG (reference sequence). V lost 4 bases and J 7 bases, leaving 13 bases between the germline ends. The CDR3 reads CAWKLRGHGELFF. In DNA form, the CDR3 reads TGTGCCTGGAAGCTCAGGGGTCACGGGGAGCTGTTTTTT.

This clonotype showed up many times. The chain combines TRBV12-3 or TRBV12-4 with TRBJ1-3; D not resolved. V shed 6 bases and J shed 0 bases, with 24 bases lying between them. This CDR3 contains 19 residues. The CDR3 region has the DNA TGTGCCAGCAGGGAGAACAAGAGTGTAGTCCCAGACTCTGGAAACACCATATATTTT. Amino acids: CASRENKSVVPDSGNTIYF.